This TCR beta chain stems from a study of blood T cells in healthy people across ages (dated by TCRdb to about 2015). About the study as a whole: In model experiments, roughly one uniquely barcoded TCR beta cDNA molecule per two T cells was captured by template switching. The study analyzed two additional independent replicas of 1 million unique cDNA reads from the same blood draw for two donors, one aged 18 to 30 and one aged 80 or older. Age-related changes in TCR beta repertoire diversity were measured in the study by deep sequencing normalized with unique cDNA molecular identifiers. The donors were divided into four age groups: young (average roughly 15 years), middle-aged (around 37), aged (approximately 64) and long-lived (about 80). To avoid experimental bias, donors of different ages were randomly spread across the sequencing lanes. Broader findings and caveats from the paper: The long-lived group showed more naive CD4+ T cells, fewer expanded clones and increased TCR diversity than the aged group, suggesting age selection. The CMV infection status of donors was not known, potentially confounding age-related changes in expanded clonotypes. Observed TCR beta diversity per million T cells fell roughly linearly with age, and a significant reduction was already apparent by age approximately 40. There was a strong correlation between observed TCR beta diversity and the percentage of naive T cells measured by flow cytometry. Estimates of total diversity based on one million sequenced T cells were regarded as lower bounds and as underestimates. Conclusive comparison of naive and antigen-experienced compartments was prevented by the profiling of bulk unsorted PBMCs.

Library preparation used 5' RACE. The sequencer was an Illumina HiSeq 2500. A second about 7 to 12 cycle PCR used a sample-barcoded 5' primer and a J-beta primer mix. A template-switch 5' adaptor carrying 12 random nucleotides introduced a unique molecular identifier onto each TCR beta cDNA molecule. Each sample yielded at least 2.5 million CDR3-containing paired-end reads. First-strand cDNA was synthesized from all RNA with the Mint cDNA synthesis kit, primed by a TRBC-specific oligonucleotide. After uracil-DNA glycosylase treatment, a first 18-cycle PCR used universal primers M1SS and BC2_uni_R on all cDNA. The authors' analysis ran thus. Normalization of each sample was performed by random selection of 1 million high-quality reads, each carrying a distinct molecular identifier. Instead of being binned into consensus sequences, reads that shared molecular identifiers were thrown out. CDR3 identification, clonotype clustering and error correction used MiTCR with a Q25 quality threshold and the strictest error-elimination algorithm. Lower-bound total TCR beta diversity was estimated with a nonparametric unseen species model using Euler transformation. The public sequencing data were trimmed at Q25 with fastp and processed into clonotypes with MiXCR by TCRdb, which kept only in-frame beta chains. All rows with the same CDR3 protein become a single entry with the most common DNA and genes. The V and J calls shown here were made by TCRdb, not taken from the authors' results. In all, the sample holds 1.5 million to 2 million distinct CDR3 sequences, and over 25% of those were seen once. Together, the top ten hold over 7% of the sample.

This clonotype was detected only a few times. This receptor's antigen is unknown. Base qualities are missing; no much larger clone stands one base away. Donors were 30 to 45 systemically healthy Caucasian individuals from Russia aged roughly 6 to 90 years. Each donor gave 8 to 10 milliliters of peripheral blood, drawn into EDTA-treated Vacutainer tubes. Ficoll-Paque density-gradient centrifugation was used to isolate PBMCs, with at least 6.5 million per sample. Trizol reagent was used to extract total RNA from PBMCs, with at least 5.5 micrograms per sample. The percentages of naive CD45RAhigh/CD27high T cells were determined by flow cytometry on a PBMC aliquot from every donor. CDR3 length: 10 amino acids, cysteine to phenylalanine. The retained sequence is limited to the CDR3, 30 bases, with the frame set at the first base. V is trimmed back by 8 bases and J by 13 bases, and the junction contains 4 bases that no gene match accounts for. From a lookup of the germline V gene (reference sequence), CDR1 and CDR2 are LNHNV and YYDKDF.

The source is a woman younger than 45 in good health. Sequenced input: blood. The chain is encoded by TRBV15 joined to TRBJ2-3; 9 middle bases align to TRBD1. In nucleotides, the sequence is TGTGCCACCGGAGGGACAGGGAAGTATTTT. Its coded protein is CATGGTGKYF.